Listed below are T cell receptor beta chains from one sample, sequenced in a study of T-cell reconstitution after alpha-beta-depleted transplantation in children. A single record per CDR3 protein comes from TCRdb applying MiXCR to the PCR reads. The table has tens of thousands of distinct CDR3 sequences, 5% to 7% seen once. Here the sequenced sample was PBMCs, mostly from graft donor cells, taken 180 days after TCRalphabeta/CD19-depleted stem cell transplant. Every receptor here comes from a male patient aged 10-17 years who had a stem cell transplant for acute myeloid leukemia, so the T cells may come from the graft donor. The CDR3 runs from the conserved cysteine through the conserved F or W. A D gene is named only where the DNA matches it firmly.

J,V,D,CDR3
TRBJ2-3,TRBV7-2,TRBD2,CASSLDGGGTDTQYF
TRBJ2-5,TRBV20-1,NA,CSASKLVGETQYF
TRBJ2-7,TRBV30,NA,CAWSRATYEQYF
TRBJ1-1,TRBV9,NA,CASSGTQGTEAFF
TRBJ2-5,TRBV5-6,TRBD2,CASSPGLAGDETQYF
TRBJ2-1,TRBV18,NA,CASSPSSSVGYNEQFF
TRBJ2-7,TRBV5-1,NA,CASSLSQGGYEQYF
TRBJ2-3,TRBV15,NA,CATSSQPGDTQYF
TRBJ2-1,TRBV6-7,NA,CAPAPPERPYSYNEQFF
TRBJ1-1,TRBV28,TRBD1,CASSSGGIGIENTEAFF
TRBJ2-7,TRBV5-5,TRBD2,CASSLEIAGGNSYEQYF
TRBJ2-2,TRBV28,TRBD2,CASSPSRASGSTGELFF
TRBJ2-1,TRBV29-1,TRBD1,CSVHGQGSNEQFF
TRBJ2-1,TRBV13,TRBD2,CASSFTTSGRSNEQFF
TRBJ1-3,TRBV19,NA,CASKTQDSGNTIYF
TRBJ2-3,TRBV3-1,NA,CASSQGQYTDTQYF
TRBJ1-5,TRBV5-1,NA,CASSLDGAFNQPQHF
TRBJ2-7,TRBV28,NA,CASKLTESSYEQYF
TRBJ2-1,TRBV12-3/TRBV12-4,TRBD2,CASSPAEIAGPYNEQFF
TRBJ2-5,TRBV20-1,TRBD2,CSARPTSGRVQETQYF
TRBJ2-1,TRBV20-1,TRBD1,CSARTGTGLDNEQFF
TRBJ2-7,TRBV5-6,TRBD2,CASSSHGREREQYF
TRBJ2-1,TRBV11-3,NA,CASSLPLLPKRLNEQFF
TRBJ1-1,TRBV6-6,NA,CASRYWGGTEAFF
TRBJ1-5,TRBV28,NA,CASSLGGGKGQPQHF
TRBJ2-7,TRBV11-2,NA,CASSLDLRRFAEQYF
TRBJ2-3,TRBV5-5,NA,CASSLRQGYTDTQYF
TRBJ2-7,TRBV5-1,NA,CASSLDGGATYEQYF
TRBJ1-1,TRBV5-1,NA,CASSLETGRAAFF
TRBJ1-2,TRBV25-1,NA,CASSDAGDGYTF
TRBJ2-5,TRBV4-1,TRBD1,CASSQAGQGAKTQYF
TRBJ2-7,TRBV24-1,NA,CAGISYEQYF
TRBJ2-7,TRBV5-1,NA,CASSLYPGLGEQYF
TRBJ2-5,TRBV5-1,NA,CASSLAGRGRIQETQYF
TRBJ2-7,TRBV11-2,NA,CASSFSNEQYF
TRBJ2-2,TRBV27,TRBD1,CASSLLTGGAGELFF
TRBJ2-7,TRBV20-1,TRBD2,CSYPTSGGYEQYF
TRBJ2-4,TRBV7-9,NA,CASSLGASLSIQYF
TRBJ2-2,TRBV2,TRBD2,CASSVVSRGGTGELFF
TRBJ2-3,TRBV19,TRBD2,CASKAGGRTDTQYF
TRBJ2-2,TRBV10-1,TRBD2,CASSESGGTGELFF
TRBJ1-5,TRBV8-2,NA,CGILGEHF
TRBJ2-1,TRBV6-2/TRBV6-3,TRBD2,CASSPYLGREVEQFF
TRBJ1-5,TRBV15,NA,CATSRDFQRQAEKSNQPQHF
TRBJ2-5,TRBV7-9,TRBD2,CARGLGLAGAETQYF
TRBJ1-3,TRBV7-9,NA,CASSWVDSGNTIYF
TRBJ2-1,TRBV25-1,NA,CASSDITRRSLQNMGPSYNEQFF
TRBJ1-2,TRBV28,NA,CASSPPRGWNYGYTF
TRBJ2-1,TRBV3-1,TRBD2,CASSQGTSGGAPYNEQFF
TRBJ1-1,TRBV5-1,NA,CASSQQGNTEAFF
TRBJ2-5,TRBV3-1,NA,CASSPYGRGPVKTQYF
TRBJ2-3,TRBV7-9,TRBD2,CASSPMGLAGYSDTQYF
TRBJ1-5,TRBV28,NA,CASSLRFQPQHF
TRBJ1-1,TRBV7-2,TRBD1,CASSSLTGTGNTEAFF
TRBJ2-1,TRBV4-2,NA,CASSQELLAASYNEQFF